A single sample is the source of the 26 T cell receptor beta chains below, sequenced in a study of cytomegalovirus exposure and HLA in healthy donors. 60 Vbeta and 13 Jbeta primers were used in PCR. Libraries were prepared by immunoSEQ multiplex PCR; TCRdb keeps only in-frame clonotypes and omits some of them. The sample lists 150,000 to 200,000 clones, 60% to 85% occurring once. Sequencing was done on a sample of PBMCs. Receptors were obtained from a man in his fifties in good health and CMV-seropositive.

This chain links TRBV10-3 with TRBJ1-6; 8 positions agree with TRBD1. J gave up 8 bases and V 6 bases, and 0 bases lay outside the gene matches. CDR1 is ENHRY, CDR2 SYGVKD, per germline. The CDR3 loop spans 12 amino acids. Here the CDR3 reads CAIRDRDSPLHF. For the CDR3, the DNA is TGTGCCATCAGGGACAGGGATTCACCCCTCCACTTT.

The CDR3 DNA follows: TGCGCCAGCAGCTTGGTTATCAGGGGATCCACAGATACGCAGTATTTT. The encoded protein is CASSLVIRGSTDTQYF. The V gene is TRBV5-1, the J gene TRBJ2-3; D might be TRBD1 (6 bases). Germline values: CDR1 SGHRS, CDR2 YFSETQ. Trimming stripped 0 bases from V and 2 bases from J, with 13 bases between. The CDR3 has 16 amino acids.

The CDR3: CASSRGTSYTEAFF. CDR3 DNA sequence: TGTGCCAGCAGCAGGGGCACAAGTTACACTGAAGCTTTCTTT. The V call is TRBV6-5, the J call TRBJ1-1; D is perhaps TRBD1 (6 bases). The germline V gene has CDR1 MNHEY and CDR2 SVGAGI. V lost 6 bases and J lost 3, with 14 bases in between. This CDR3 has 14 residues.

The chain links TRBV29-1 to TRBJ2-5; tentatively, D is TRBD1 (6 bases). The CDR3 totals 12 residues. Looked up from germline, CDR1 is SQVTM and CDR2 is ANQGSEA. Trimming pared 7 bases from V and 6 bases from J, leaving 15 bases between. The CDR3 DNA follows: TGCAGCGCATCAGGGGTAGCGAAGACCCAGTACTTC. Translation gives CSASGVAKTQYF.

This chain links TRBV9 with TRBJ2-5; 7 nucleotides match TRBD2. After removal of 3 bases from V and 2 bases from J, the junction contained 10 bases not matched to a gene. The CDR3 totals 16 residues. CDR1 is SGDLS and CDR2 is YYNGEE in the germline V gene. The CDR3 loop reads CASSEGGYAGQETQYF. In nucleotides, the CDR3 is TGTGCCAGCAGCGAGGGAGGGTATGCGGGGCAAGAGACCCAGTACTTC.

The CDR3 bases are TGTGCCAGCGGCCCGGGCGGGGGGGCTCACAATGAGCAGTTCTTC. It is translated as CASGPGGGAHNEQFF. The chain employs TRBV11-2 and TRBJ2-1; 9 nucleotides line up with TRBD2. J was trimmed by 5 bases and V by 8 bases; bases with no gene match: 10. The CDR3 is 15 amino acids. Looked up from germline, CDR1 is SGHAT and CDR2 is FQNNGV.

The genes are TRBV6-5 and TRBJ2-4; D is undetermined. Germline V CDR1 and CDR2: MNHEY, SVGAGI. Deletions cut 0 bases from V and 1 base from J, with 10 bases between. The CDR3 consists of 16 residues. The CDR3, as DNA: TGTGCCAGCAGTTACTCGAGTGGTGCGGCCAAAAACATTCAGTACTTC. Translated, it gives CASSYSSGAAKNIQYF.

This chain connects TRBV7-9 to TRBJ1-4, with D uncertain. The germline gives CDR1 SEHNR, CDR2 FQNEAQ (reference sequence). The germline V and J ends were trimmed by 4 bases and 8 bases, with 20 bases remaining between them. CDR3 length: 16 residues. CDR3 sequence reads: CASSYLWRGGGEKLFF. The CDR3 DNA reads as TGTGCCAGCAGCTACCTTTGGCGGGGAGGAGGCGAAAAACTGTTTTTT.

The rearrangement joins TRBV11-2 to TRBJ2-7, with 8 bases fitting TRBD1. The J segment lost 2 bases and the V segment lost 5 bases, leaving 2 bases of the junction unmatched. Per the germline V gene, CDR1 is SGHAT and CDR2 is FQNNGV. This CDR3 contains 13 residues. The CDR3 DNA reads as TGTGCCAGCAGCGCGGACAGGGCCTACGAGCAGTACTTC. Its protein product is CASSADRAYEQYF.

V and J are TRBV10-2 and TRBJ1-5; D is possibly TRBD1 (5 bases). Germline V gene data show CDR1 as WSHSY and CDR2 as SAAADI. Deletions cut 6 bases from V and 7 bases from J, with 16 bases between. The CDR3 extends over 14 amino acids. For the CDR3, the DNA is TGCGCCAGCAGCTTAGGGGTGCTGAGCCAGCCCCAGCATTTT. As protein: CASSLGVLSQPQHF.

This sequence joins TRBV4-3 and TRBJ1-1; 7 nucleotides line up with TRBD1. This CDR3 spans 16 amino acids. CDR1 and CDR2 from the germline V gene are LGHNA and YSLEER. After removal of 0 bases from V and 4 bases from J, the junction contained 8 bases not matched to a gene. The CDR3 reads CASSQDLGRGATEAFF. CDR3 DNA: TGCGCCAGCAGCCAAGATCTGGGCAGGGGGGCCACTGAAGCTTTCTTT.

This clone has just a few counts. This chain joins TRBV7-2 and TRBJ1-1; D is ambiguous. The V gene lost 4 bases and the J gene lost 0 bases, with 12 bases spanning the gap. This CDR3 is built from 15 residues. Germline lookup yields CDR1 SGHTA and CDR2 FQGNSA. The CDR3 region has the DNA TGTGCCAGCAGCTCCCTCGGGGTCATGAACACTGAAGCTTTCTTT. As protein: CASSSLGVMNTEAFF.

This chain uses TRBV19 with TRBJ1-2; TRBD1 aligns across 11 bases. The germline V gene encodes CDR1 LNHDA and CDR2 SQIVND (reference sequence). This CDR3 region has 15 residues. Trimming at V came to 6 bases and at J to 4 bases, leaving 7 bases not matched to a gene. The CDR3, as DNA: TGTGCCAGTAGCCAGGACAGGGGGCGGGCCTATGGCTACACCTTC. It specifies CASSQDRGRAYGYTF.

The genes are TRBV18 and TRBJ1-6; TRBD1 aligns across 8 bases. The CDR3 runs 14 residues. Germline loops: CDR1 KGHSH, CDR2 LQKENI. Trimming cost V 6 bases and J 6 bases; bases outside gene matches: 4. The CDR3 here is CASSPGQVNSPLHF. CDR3 in DNA: TGTGCCAGCTCTCCGGGACAGGTTAATTCACCCCTCCACTTT. Supplemented by reference TRBV18 and TRBJ1-6, the full variable domain reads NAGVMQNPRHLVRRRGQEARLRCSPMKGHSHVYWYRQLPEEGLKFMVYLQKENIIDESGMPKERFSAEFPKEGPSILRIQQVVRGDSAAYFCASSPGQVNSPLHFGNGTRLTVT.

The sample holds one count of this clone. The chain recombines TRBV19 with TRBJ1-6, with 11 bases matching TRBD1. V gave up 4 bases and J gave up 5 bases; unmatched junction bases: 7. The germline CDR1 and CDR2 sequences are LNHDA and SQIVND (reference sequence). The CDR3 totals 17 residues. The CDR3 protein is CASSKDRGPEDNSPLHF. CDR3 DNA: TGTGCCAGTAGTAAGGACAGGGGGCCAGAAGATAATTCACCCCTCCACTTT.

The chain links TRBV4-1 to TRBJ2-1; the match to TRBD2 covers 12 bases. Germline CDR1 MGHRA, CDR2 YSYEKL. The length of the CDR3 is 16 residues. J was trimmed by 6 bases and V by 4 bases; bases with no gene match: 7. CDR3 residues: CASSLRLAGEVNEQFF. CDR3 DNA sequence: TGCGCCAGCAGCCTACGACTAGCGGGGGAGGTCAATGAGCAGTTCTTC.

This clone was recorded a few times. J is TRBJ2-2 and V is TRBV4-3; 10 nucleotides match TRBD1. Losses at the gene ends were 6 bases for V and 2 bases for J; bases not matched to a gene: 3. The CDR3 contains 15 residues. CDR1 and CDR2 from the germline V gene are LGHNA and YSLEER. CDR3 nucleotide sequence: TGCGCCAGCAGGTGGACAGGGGGAAACACCGGGGAGCTGTTTTTT. Its protein is CASRWTGGNTGELFF.

This clone was recorded once. The chain combines TRBV5-6 with TRBJ1-2, with D tentatively TRBD1 (6 bases). The germline V gene encodes CDR1 SGHDT and CDR2 YYEEEE. V was trimmed by 4 bases and J by 6 bases, leaving 16 bases between them. This CDR3 contains 14 residues. The CDR3, as DNA: TGTGCCAGCAGCCCTCAGGGGCCGTTGAATGGCTACACCTTC. Translated, it gives CASSPQGPLNGYTF.

The rearrangement uses TRBV21-1 and TRBJ1-4; the D segment call TRBD1 is taken from the table without a DNA check. TRBV21-1 is deemed a pseudogene. This CDR3 has 20 amino acids. Written as DNA, the CDR3 is TGTGCCAGCAGCAAATTCCCCAAGGACAGGGAGGGAGGCCATAATGAAAAACTGTTTTTT. Translation: CASSKFPKDREGGHNEKLFF.

The rearrangement joins TRBV7-2 to TRBJ1-5; TRBD1 might be the D (6 bases). CDR1 and CDR2 (germline): SGHTA, FQGNSA. This CDR3 spans 15 amino acids. V dropped 5 bases and J dropped 5 bases, with 16 bases sitting between them. The CDR3 spells CASSRDGQGHQPQHF. The CDR3 DNA follows: TGTGCCAGCAGCCGCGACGGCCAGGGGCATCAGCCCCAGCATTTT.

The chain has TRBV19 and TRBJ2-1; 11 bases are shared with TRBD1. V lost 9 bases to trimming and J lost 9 bases; unmatched junction nucleotides: 10. Looked up from germline, CDR1 is LNHDA and CDR2 is SQIVND (reference sequence). The CDR3 loop spans 14 amino acids. The CDR3 loop reads CASSGTGGSGEQFF. The CDR3 DNA follows: TGTGCCAGCTCCGGGACAGGGGGATCCGGTGAGCAGTTCTTC.

The chain couples TRBV29-1 to TRBJ2-1, with D possibly matching TRBD2 (6 bases). Trimming cost V 7 bases and J 3 bases, with 16 bases left between them. The CDR3 consists of 14 residues. CDR1 and CDR2 (germline): SQVTM, ANQGSEA. The CDR3 reads CSAKQTSGYNEQFF. The CDR3 DNA is TGCAGCGCCAAGCAGACTAGTGGCTACAATGAGCAGTTCTTC.

This sequence joins TRBV19 and TRBJ1-5; possibly TRBD1 for D (5 bases). Trimming took 5 bases from V and 0 from J, leaving 17 bases between them. Germline lookup yields CDR1 LNHDA and CDR2 SQIVND (reference sequence). This CDR3 is 17 amino acids long. For the CDR3, the DNA is TGTGCCAGTAGTCTAGTCCCGACAGATTATAGCAATCAGCCCCAGCATTTT. The encoded protein is CASSLVPTDYSNQPQHF.

The chain is built from TRBV4-3 and TRBJ2-1, with 7 bases that match TRBD2. The germline V gene has CDR1 LGHNA and CDR2 YSLEER. Unmatched junction bases numbered 5, after V lost 2 bases and J lost 4 bases. There are 15 residues in the CDR3. CDR3 sequence reads: CASSQSSGGYNEQFF. The CDR3 DNA is TGCGCCAGCAGCCAATCGTCGGGGGGTTACAATGAGCAGTTCTTC.

V usage is TRBV7-9 and J usage is TRBJ2-5; possibly TRBD1 for D (6 bases). This CDR3 has 14 residues. With 2 bases removed from V and 1 base from J, the gap between germline ends came to 8 bases. Germline V gene data show CDR1 as SEHNR and CDR2 as FQNEAQ (reference sequence). This chain's CDR3 is CASSLMTGQETQYF. Written as DNA, the CDR3 is TGTGCCAGCAGCTTAATGACAGGCCAAGAGACCCAGTACTTC.

This clone was observed a single time. The genes are TRBV29-1 and TRBJ2-1, with TRBD2 identical over 9 bases. Germline assignment: CDR1 SQVTM and CDR2 ANQGSEA. The CDR3 runs 15 residues. Trimming cost V 1 base and J 4 bases; bases outside gene matches: 5. CDR3 DNA: TGCAGCGTTGAAGGGACTAGCGAGGAGTACAATGAGCAGTTCTTC. It yields the protein CSVEGTSEEYNEQFF.